This T cell receptor beta chain was identified in a study of blood T cells in healthy people across ages (dated by TCRdb to the mid-2010s). Broadly, across the study: Template switching captured roughly one uniquely barcoded TCR beta cDNA molecule per two T cells in model experiments. To track age-related changes in TCR beta repertoire diversity, the study relied on deep sequencing normalized with unique cDNA molecular identifiers. The donors were split into four age groups: young (average about 15 years), middle-aged (roughly 39), aged (more than 55) and long-lived (82). To avoid experimental bias, donors of different ages were spread randomly across the sequencing lanes. The study analyzed two additional independent replicas of 1 million unique cDNA reads from the same blood draw for two donors, one aged 18 to 30 and one aged 80 or older. Results and caveats for the whole study, not just this receptor: Conclusive comparison of naive and antigen-experienced compartments was prevented by the profiling of bulk unsorted PBMCs. The CMV infection status of donors was not known, potentially confounding age-related changes in expanded clonotypes. Estimates of total diversity from one million sequenced T cells were regarded as lower bounds and underestimates. The long-lived group showed more naive CD4+ T cells, fewer expanded clones and increased TCR diversity than the aged group, suggesting age selection. A strong correlation was found between observed TCR beta diversity and the percentage of naive T cells measured by flow cytometry. Observed TCR beta diversity per million T cells fell roughly linearly with age, and a significant reduction was already apparent by age roughly 40.

Library method: 5' RACE. The instrument given in TCRdb is Illumina HiSeq 2500. A second roughly 7 to 12 cycle PCR used a sample-barcoded 5' primer and a J-beta primer mix. Each TCR beta cDNA molecule received a unique molecular identifier from a template-switch 5' adaptor carrying 12 random nucleotides. At least 3 million CDR3-containing paired-end reads were obtained from each sample. The Mint cDNA synthesis kit, primed by a TRBC-specific oligonucleotide, was used to synthesize first-strand cDNA from all RNA. All cDNA was treated with uracil-DNA glycosylase and then went through a first 18-cycle PCR with the universal primers M1SS and BC2_uni_R. Per the original workflow: For normalization, 1 million high-quality reads were randomly selected from each sample, with every read carrying a distinct molecular identifier. Reads sharing molecular identifiers were discarded rather than binned into consensus sequences. MiTCR, set to a Q25 quality threshold and the strictest error-elimination algorithm, was used for CDR3 identification, clonotype clustering and error correction. A nonparametric unseen species model with Euler transformation was used to estimate lower-bound total TCR beta diversity. TCRdb ran its own pipeline on the public reads, namely fastp trimming at Q25 and MiXCR clone calling, and kept in-frame beta chains. Entries that share a CDR3 protein sequence are merged under the most common genes and DNA. The V and J calls shown here were made by TCRdb, not taken from the authors' results. This sample is represented by around 690,000 distinct CDR3 sequences; about 53% of them were singletons. Over 35% of the sample is held by the ten biggest clonotypes.

This clonotype was recorded a few times. No cognate antigen has been identified for it. No base quality values were provided; no much bigger clone lies one nucleotide off. The 39 donors, aged about 6 to 95 years, were systemically healthy Caucasian individuals from Russia. Roughly 9 milliliters of peripheral blood were drawn from each donor into EDTA-treated Vacutainer tubes. Ficoll-Paque density-gradient centrifugation was used to isolate PBMCs, with at least 6 million obtained per sample. Trizol reagent was used to extract total RNA from PBMCs, with at least 5.5 micrograms per sample. For every donor, an aliquot of PBMCs went through flow cytometry to measure the percentages of naive CD45RAhigh/CD27high T cells. At the junction V is shortened by 3 bases and J by 2 bases, with 16 bases in between. Spanning cysteine to phenylalanine, the CDR3 consists of 16 amino acids. Of the read, only the CDR3 DNA is kept; its 48 bases are in frame from base 1. CDR1 and CDR2 were assigned from the germline V gene as SGHTA and FQGNSA.

The chain uses TRBV7-2 and TRBJ2-5; the D assignment is uncertain and may be TRBD1 or TRBD2, with 6 bases supporting each. This receptor was identified in a man in his 60s in good health. Material: blood. The DNA is as follows: TGTGCCAGCAGCTTCGTGGGGGGCCCATCTCAAGAGACCCAGTACTTC. It is translated as CASSFVGGPSQETQYF.